This TCR beta chain is drawn from a study of blood T cell repertoires in COVID-19. TCRdb's copy holds only in-frame clones and misses some; the assay was immunoSEQ multiplex PCR. The sample contains roughly 180,000 clones, 65% to 90% of which appear only once. The germline CDR1 and CDR2 sequences are MDHEN and SYDVKM. This CDR3 region has 12 residues. V lost 7 bases and J lost 9, with 13 bases in between. Sequencing was carried out using peripheral blood. The chain joins TRBV28 to TRBJ2-4; TRBD1 is a possible D gene (6 bases). This TCR was sampled from a man in his 60s with acute or convalescent COVID-19. In DNA form, the CDR3 reads TGTGCCAGCACCCGGGACATGAGCATTCAGTACTTC. Its translation: CASTRDMSIQYF.